The 8 T cell receptor beta chains below all came from one sample that was sequenced in a study of CD4+ T cells in melanoma. The assay was immunoSEQ multiplex PCR, and TCRdb's table has in-frame clones only and misses some. This sample carries about 140,000 clones, about nine tenths of them seen once, and the ten largest clones take 1.5%. The receptors were sampled from a human donor with melanoma.

The count of this clone is one. The genes are TRBV6-1 and TRBJ1-6, with unresolved D. CDR3 size: 14 residues. Per germline, CDR1 MNHNS and CDR2 SASEGT. Trimming removed 4 bases from V and 3 bases from J, with 7 bases in between. The chain's CDR3 is CASSVRDYNSPLHF. The CDR3 bases are TGTGCCAGCAGTGTACGGGACTATAATTCACCCCTCCACTTT.

The gene calls are TRBV5-6 and TRBJ2-1, with TRBD2 matching over 12 bases. J was trimmed by 9 bases and V by 2 bases; bases with no gene match: 6. Per germline, CDR1 SGHDT and CDR2 YYEEEE. The CDR3 loop spans 15 amino acids. The CDR3 loop reads CASSFTSGGPGEQFF. The CDR3 coding sequence is TGTGCCAGCAGCTTCACTAGCGGGGGGCCCGGTGAGCAGTTCTTC.

The J gene is TRBJ2-7, the V gene TRBV19; D may be TRBD1 or TRBD2 (6 bases each). Germline V CDR1 and CDR2: LNHDA, SQIVND (reference sequence). CDR3 length: 14 residues. V lost 5 bases, J lost 3 bases, and 14 bases lay in between. CDR3 loop: CASSVSGAVYEQYF. The CDR3 DNA reads TGTGCCAGTAGTGTATCGGGGGCTGTCTACGAGCAGTACTTC.

This chain uses TRBV25-1 with TRBJ2-7, with TRBD1 matching over 9 bases. Germline V gives CDR1 MGHDK, CDR2 SYGVNS. Germline trimming cut 1 base from V and 3 bases from J; bases unmatched to any gene: 4. This CDR3 has 15 residues. In DNA form, the CDR3 reads TGTGCCAGCAGTGAATCCGCGGGACAGGGCTACGAGCAGTACTTC. Its protein is CASSESAGQGYEQYF.

The chain employs TRBV7-8 and TRBJ1-1; D ambiguous. V shed 4 bases and J shed 0 bases, with 9 bases lying between them. Per germline, CDR1 SGHVS and CDR2 FQNEAQ. The CDR3 has 14 amino acids. The CDR3 region has the DNA TGTGCCAGCAGCTCTTCCACATTGAACACTGAAGCTTTCTTT. This translates into CASSSSTLNTEAFF.

This clone was detected a few times. This chain connects TRBV6-5 to TRBJ2-2; either TRBD1 or TRBD2 may supply D (5 bases each). The CDR3 consists of 14 residues. Germline-derived CDR1 and CDR2 are MNHEY and SVGAGI. V shed 5 bases and J shed 6 bases, with 13 bases lying between them. In DNA, the CDR3 is TGTGCCAGCAGTGGAGTGGGGGTATCCGGGGAGCTGTTTTTT. Protein product: CASSGVGVSGELFF.

The DNA for the CDR3 is TGTGCCAGTTCTTATGGGGTATCTGAAGCTTTCTTT. Its protein is CASSYGVSEAFF. The chain is built from TRBV19 and TRBJ1-1; D gene ambiguous. The V gene's germline CDR1 is LNHDA and CDR2 SQIVND (reference sequence). The CDR3 totals 12 residues. V lost 8 bases and J 6 bases, leaving 13 bases between the germline ends.

The rearrangement links TRBV23-1 to TRBJ1-2; D gene ambiguous. TRBV23-1 is an ORF for which the function is uncertain. V lost 3 bases and J lost 5, with 10 bases in between. This CDR3 contains 13 residues. The DNA of the CDR3 is TGCGCCAGCAGTCACTTAGTACGATATGGCTACACCTTC. This encodes CASSHLVRYGYTF.